Presented here are 10 T cell receptor beta chains from one specimen sequenced in a study of cytomegalovirus exposure and HLA in healthy donors. Use of 60 Vbeta and 13 Jbeta primers characterized the PCR. Sequencing was performed with immunoSEQ multiplex PCR; in TCRdb, only in-frame clones are kept and a portion is missing. The sample lists 200,000 to 250,000 clones, 70% to 90% occurring once. Input material: PBMCs. The receptor source for this set is a woman aged 55-75 years in good health and CMV-seropositive.

This clone has just a few counts. The V gene is TRBV9, the J gene TRBJ2-1, with 7 bases lining up with TRBD2. Trimming cost V 6 bases and J 9 bases; bases outside gene matches: 15. This CDR3 has 15 amino acids. From germline, CDR1 is SGDLS and CDR2 YYNGEE. The CDR3 sequence: CASTPGFVSGGEQFF. CDR3 nucleotides: TGTGCCAGCACCCCTGGTTTTGTCTCGGGGGGTGAGCAGTTCTTC.

J is TRBJ2-6 and V is TRBV19; tentative D call: TRBD1 (6 bases). The CDR3 length is 16 residues. Trimming stripped 10 bases from V and 0 bases from J, with 16 bases between. The germline gives CDR1 LNHDA, CDR2 SQIVND (reference sequence). CDR3 sequence: CATIGQRDSGANVLTF. As DNA, the CDR3 is TGTGCCACCATAGGACAGCGAGACTCTGGGGCCAACGTCCTGACTTTC.

The rearrangement joins TRBV2 to TRBJ1-6; D perhaps matches TRBD1 (5 bases). The CDR3 loop spans 13 amino acids. CDR1 and CDR2 from the germline V gene are SNHLY and FYNNEI. V lost 3 bases, J lost 7 bases, and 7 bases lay in between. CDR3 coding DNA: TGTGCCAGCAGTGAGGAGGGGAATTCACCCCTCCACTTT. Its translation is CASSEEGNSPLHF.

This chain connects TRBV4-2 to TRBJ1-2, with 8 bases identical to TRBD1. Unmatched junction bases numbered 3, after V lost 0 bases and J lost 6 bases. CDR1 is LGHNA, CDR2 YNFKEQ, per germline. The CDR3 has 14 amino acids. The CDR3: CASSQDRTGNGYTF. CDR3 nucleotide sequence: TGTGCCAGCAGCCAAGATAGGACAGGGAATGGCTACACCTTC.

The CDR3 loop is CASQRREGETQYF. Written as DNA, the CDR3 is TGTGCCAGCCAGCGGAGGGAGGGAGAGACCCAGTACTTC. This rearrangement joins TRBV25-1 to TRBJ2-5; 7 bases are a match to TRBD2. J was trimmed by 4 bases and V by 8 bases; bases with no gene match: 7. Germline CDR1 MGHDK, CDR2 SYGVNS. The CDR3 extends over 13 amino acids.

This chain joins TRBV15 and TRBJ2-6; 11 nucleotides match TRBD1. CDR3 length: 17 amino acids. Per germline, CDR1 LNHNV and CDR2 YYDKDF (reference sequence). V trimming: 9 bases; J trimming: 3 bases; junction bases outside the gene matches: 10. CDR3 DNA: TGTGCCACGAAACCTGGACAGGGGGCTGGTGGGGCCAACGTCCTGACTTTC. It yields the protein CATKPGQGAGGANVLTF. The whole variable domain, filled in from reference TRBV15 and TRBJ2-6, reads DAMVIQNPRYQVTQFGKPVTLSCSQTLNHNVMYWYQQKSSQAPKLLFHYYDKDFNNEADTPDNFQSRRPNTSFCFLDIRSPGLGDTAMYLCATKPGQGAGGANVLTFGAGSRLTVL.

V and J are TRBV9 and TRBJ2-3; no clear D gene. The V end lost 2 bases, the J end lost 6 bases, and 19 bases lay between the germline ends. Germline CDR1 is SGDLS and CDR2 is YYNGEE. The CDR3 contains 16 residues. CDR3: CASSVSRGSFSDTQYF. In DNA form, the CDR3 reads TGTGCCAGCAGCGTTTCGAGAGGATCATTCTCGGATACGCAGTATTTT. Supplemented by reference TRBV9 and TRBJ2-3, the full variable domain reads DSGVTQTPKHLITATGQRVTLRCSPRSGDLSVYWYQQSLDQGLQFLIQYYNGEERAKGNILERFSAQQFPDLHSELNLSSLELGDSALYFCASSVSRGSFSDTQYFGPGTRLTVL.

This chain links TRBV11-2 with TRBJ1-1, with D hard to call. The CDR3 spans 16 residues. Deletions cut 5 bases from V and 2 bases from J, with 18 bases between. Germline CDR1 SGHAT, CDR2 FQNNGV. Here the CDR3 reads CASSPRGNQPNTEAFF. The DNA of the CDR3 is TGTGCCAGCAGCCCCCGGGGAAACCAACCCAACACTGAAGCTTTCTTT.

CDR3 sequence: CASSSPSRAPENEQYF. CDR3 bases: TGTGCCAGCAGCTCCCCGTCGCGGGCCCCAGAAAACGAGCAGTACTTC. This sequence joins TRBV7-9 and TRBJ2-7; maybe TRBD2 (5 bases). Germline V gene data show CDR1 as SEHNR and CDR2 as FQNEAQ (reference sequence). The CDR3 extends over 16 amino acids. V lost 4 bases to trimming and J lost 5 bases, with 21 bases between them.

This rearrangement joins TRBV6-5 to TRBJ2-1; TRBD2 agrees at 10 bases. After removal of 3 bases from V and 15 bases from J, the junction contained 14 bases not matched to a gene. Germline values: CDR1 MNHEY, CDR2 SVGAGI. CDR3 size: 15 residues. CDR3 in DNA: TGTGCCAGCAGTTATGGGGCTAGCGGGAGAGTTGTACCGTTCTTC. It codes for CASSYGASGRVVPFF.